These 28 T cell receptor beta chains originate from one sample sequenced in a study of spatial heterogeneity in lung cancer. TCRdb redid the calling of the 5' RACE reads with MiXCR, one entry per CDR3 protein. Among about 120,000 distinct CDR3 sequences listed, 12% were seen once. Time point defined: blood at routine non-recurrence follow-up after resection. Frozen PBMC, nontumor lung or tumor provided whole RNA, which was sequenced unsorted. Here the sequenced sample was PBMCs, taken at follow-up. The receptors originated from a male donor with early-stage non-small cell lung cancer.

This clonotype was recorded at least ten times. The V call is TRBV7-9, the J call TRBJ1-2; 7 bases are shared with TRBD1. This CDR3 spans 13 amino acids. CDR1 is SEHNR and CDR2 is FQNEAQ in the germline V gene (reference sequence). Trimming took 1 base from V and 7 from J; bases not matched to a gene: 3. The CDR3 sequence: CASSLEGGSGYTF. In DNA, the CDR3 is TGTGCCAGCAGCTTAGAAGGGGGCAGTGGCTACACCTTC.

V gene TRBV20-1 combines with J gene TRBJ2-3; TRBD2 matches at 12 bases. Germline trimming cut 6 bases from V and 5 bases from J; bases unmatched to any gene: 3. The CDR3 contains 13 residues. Germline V lookup: CDR1 DFQATT, CDR2 SNEGSKA (reference sequence). In DNA form, the CDR3 reads TGCAGTGCCACACTAGCGGGAGGAGATACGCAGTATTTT. Protein sequence: CSATLAGGDTQYF.

The chain links TRBV12-3 or TRBV12-4 to TRBJ1-1, with D hard to call. Deletions cut 3 bases from V and 4 bases from J, with 9 bases between. This CDR3 has 13 residues. In nucleotides, the CDR3 is TGTGCCAGCAGTTTTGAGGGATCCACTGAAGCTTTCTTT. Amino acids: CASSFEGSTEAFF.

The J gene is TRBJ2-5, the V gene TRBV12-3 or TRBV12-4; a weak D match, TRBD2 (7 bases). The CDR3 spans 18 residues. V was clipped by 8 bases and J by 5 bases, with 30 bases between them. The CDR3 sequence is CASAPPGKGGPAGETQYF. Here the CDR3 DNA reads TGTGCCAGCGCTCCGCCCGGCAAGGGGGGGCCTGCCGGCGAGACCCAGTACTTC.

This clonotype was detected many times. V and J are TRBV24-1 and TRBJ1-2; D gene unclear. The V end lost 7 bases, the J end lost 4 bases, and 15 bases lay between the germline ends. The CDR3 covers 14 residues. The germline CDR1 and CDR2 sequences are KGHDR and SFDVKD. The CDR3 reads CATSAPGGPYGYTF. The CDR3 DNA reads as TGTGCCACCAGCGCCCCCGGTGGGCCCTATGGCTACACCTTC.

The chain employs TRBV6-1 and TRBJ2-3, with TRBD2 as a possible D gene (7 bases). The ends were cut back, 2 bases at V and 4 bases at J, with 10 bases in the middle. Germline CDR1 is MNHNS and CDR2 is SASEGT. The CDR3 is 14 residues long. In nucleotides, the CDR3 is TGTGCCAGCAGTGAAATGGGGGGGCCAGATACGCAGTATTTT. This sequence encodes CASSEMGGPDTQYF.

V usage is TRBV7-2 and J usage is TRBJ1-6; 8 nucleotides agree with TRBD1. Losses at the gene ends were 2 bases for V and 7 bases for J; bases not matched to a gene: 4. Germline V CDR1 and CDR2: SGHTA, FQGNSA. The CDR3 is made up of 15 amino acids. The CDR3 region is CASSLRTGRNSPLHF. The CDR3 DNA reads as TGTGCCAGCAGCTTACGGACAGGGCGCAATTCACCCCTCCACTTT.

The sample holds a few counts of this clonotype. The chain links TRBV25-1 to TRBJ2-5; the match to TRBD1 covers 12 bases. The germline V gene has CDR1 MGHDK and CDR2 SYGVNS. Trimming cost V 1 base and J 4 bases; bases outside gene matches: 4. CDR3 length: 16 amino acids. The chain's CDR3 is CASSESGQGAGETQYF. In DNA, the CDR3 is TGTGCCAGCAGTGAATCGGGACAGGGGGCTGGAGAGACCCAGTACTTC.

The V and J genes are TRBV19 and TRBJ1-6; the match to TRBD1 covers 9 bases. The V segment lost 7 bases and the J segment 7 bases; nucleotides outside the gene matches: 8. Per the germline V gene, CDR1 is LNHDA and CDR2 is SQIVND (reference sequence). The CDR3 is 15 residues long. CDR3 protein: CASNSRDRENSPLHF. As DNA, the CDR3 is TGTGCCAGTAACTCCCGGGACAGGGAAAATTCACCCCTCCACTTT.

V and J are TRBV9 and TRBJ2-1; weak D call: TRBD2 (6 bases). Per germline, CDR1 SGDLS and CDR2 YYNGEE. There are 18 residues in the CDR3. V gave up 3 bases and J gave up 6 bases, with 25 bases separating them. This chain's CDR3 is CASSAAYLSGGLSNEQFF. The CDR3 coding sequence is TGTGCCAGCAGCGCCGCATACCTGTCAGGAGGGCTGAGCAATGAGCAGTTCTTC. The full variable domain, its missing parts supplied by reference TRBV9 and TRBJ2-1, is DSGVTQTPKHLITATGQRVTLRCSPRSGDLSVYWYQQSLDQGLQFLIQYYNGEERAKGNILERFSAQQFPDLHSELNLSSLELGDSALYFCASSAAYLSGGLSNEQFFGPGTRLTVL.

The chain has TRBV5-4 and TRBJ2-2; TRBD2 matches 7 bases. The V gene's germline CDR1 is SGHNT and CDR2 YYREEE (reference sequence). The CDR3 covers 16 residues. V was clipped by 4 bases and J by 1 base; unmatched bases: 7. CDR3 in amino acids: CASSPAGTKNTGELFF. DNA of the CDR3: TGTGCCAGCAGCCCGGCCGGGACTAAGAACACCGGGGAGCTGTTTTTT.

This clonotype has at least ten counts. The chain joins TRBV20-1 to TRBJ1-1; D uncertain. Trimming pared 0 bases from V and 3 bases from J, leaving 8 bases between. There are 13 residues in the CDR3. In germline, CDR1 is DFQATT, CDR2 SNEGSKA (reference sequence). The CDR3 sequence is CSAREDGHTEAFF. The CDR3 DNA sequence: TGCAGTGCTAGAGAAGACGGGCACACTGAAGCTTTCTTT.

This chain connects TRBV10-2 to TRBJ1-5; TRBD1 might be the D (6 bases). The CDR3 runs 13 residues. Germline V gene data show CDR1 as WSHSY and CDR2 as SAAADI. Trimming removed 11 bases from V and 9 bases from J, with 20 bases in between. The CDR3 region has the DNA TGCGCCGCGAACGACAGGTTGTTAGCGCCCCAGCATTTT. Protein sequence: CAANDRLLAPQHF.

The chain has TRBV12-3 or TRBV12-4 and TRBJ2-3; D remains ambiguous. The CDR3 totals 14 residues. V was trimmed by 5 bases and J by 2 bases, leaving 11 bases between them. The CDR3 region has the DNA TGTGCCAGCAGTCTAAGCGACTCCACAGATACGCAGTATTTT. Translation gives CASSLSDSTDTQYF.

This chain uses TRBV28 with TRBJ2-1; 8 positions match TRBD2. The CDR3 runs to 16 residues. Germline V gene data show CDR1 as MDHEN and CDR2 as SYDVKM. The V gene end was trimmed by 7 bases and the J gene end by 0 bases; junction bases not matched to a gene: 8. The CDR3, as DNA: TGTGCCAGCATTGGCCTTAGCGGGGACTCCTACAATGAGCAGTTCTTC. Amino acids: CASIGLSGDSYNEQFF. Full variable domain (missing parts from reference TRBV28 and TRBJ2-1): DVKVTQSSRYLVKRTGEKVFLECVQDMDHENMFWYRQDPGLGLRLIYFSYDVKMKEKGDIPEGYSVSREKKERFSLILESASTNQTSMYLCASIGLSGDSYNEQFFGPGTRLTVL.

V is TRBV6-1 and J is TRBJ2-3; the match to TRBD2 covers 11 bases. J was trimmed by 0 bases and V by 3 bases; bases with no gene match: 2. The CDR3 runs to 16 residues. Germline V gene sequence: CDR1 MNHNS, CDR2 SASEGT. The CDR3 is CASSDVAGGSTDTQYF. The CDR3 DNA is TGTGCCAGCAGTGATGTAGCGGGGGGGAGCACAGATACGCAGTATTTT.

The genes are TRBV7-9 and TRBJ2-7; 13 bases are shared with TRBD2. This CDR3 is 18 amino acids long. Germline V gene data show CDR1 as SEHNR and CDR2 as FQNEAQ (reference sequence). With V trimmed by 5 bases and J by 0 bases, 10 bases remained unmatched. CDR3 amino acids: CASSVGLAGAPSSYEQYF. In DNA form, the CDR3 reads TGTGCCAGCAGCGTTGGACTAGCGGGGGCCCCGAGCTCCTACGAGCAGTACTTC.

This clonotype appeared a few times. V usage is TRBV20-1 and J usage is TRBJ2-7, with D unclear. The CDR3 has 12 residues. From germline, CDR1 is DFQATT and CDR2 SNEGSKA (reference sequence). The V end lost 1 base, the J end lost 0 bases, and 4 bases lay between the germline ends. This chain's CDR3 is CSARGNSYEQYF. The CDR3 region has the DNA TGCAGTGCTAGAGGAAACTCCTACGAGCAGTACTTC.

This clonotype has just a few counts. This chain uses TRBV12-3 or TRBV12-4 with TRBJ1-2, with D possibly being TRBD1 (5 bases). The V end was cut by 7 bases, the J end by 5 bases, with 20 bases between. The CDR3 runs 15 residues. CDR3: CASTLWGTGEYGYTF. CDR3 nucleotide sequence: TGTGCCAGCACCCTTTGGGGGACTGGGGAATATGGCTACACCTTC.

This clonotype has ten or more counts. V gene TRBV20-1 combines with J gene TRBJ2-5; D is unresolved. Germline assignment: CDR1 DFQATT and CDR2 SNEGSKA (reference sequence). Trimming removed 1 base from V and 7 bases from J, with 16 bases in between. CDR3 length equals 14 residues. CDR3 nucleotides: TGCAGTGCTAGAGGCGGAGACCAAGTGGGGACCCAGTACTTC. As protein: CSARGGDQVGTQYF.

This clonotype was observed a few times. The rearrangement joins TRBV7-9 to TRBJ1-2; no reliable D call. The CDR3 sequence is 12 residues long. Between the trimmed V and J ends, which lost 6 bases and 3 bases, there was a span of 8 bases. The germline gives CDR1 SEHNR, CDR2 FQNEAQ (reference sequence). The CDR3 loop is CASRFRDYGYTF. The CDR3 coding sequence is TGTGCCAGCAGGTTTAGGGACTATGGCTACACCTTC.

This clonotype has at least ten counts. The chain uses TRBV7-8 and TRBJ1-1, with unresolved D. Germline CDR1 and CDR2: SGHVS and FQNEAQ. The CDR3 is made up of 18 amino acids. Trimming cost V 1 base and J 10 bases, with 28 bases left between them. The CDR3 protein is CASSLGATPLTTGKGAFF. The CDR3 nucleotides read TGTGCCAGCAGCTTAGGCGCGACGCCTCTCACAACTGGCAAGGGAGCTTTCTTT.

CDR3 coding DNA: TGTGCCAGCAGTTTATTGGGCCAGAGTACCGGGGAGCTGTTTTTT. This sequence encodes CASSLLGQSTGELFF. V and J are TRBV27 and TRBJ2-2; D remains ambiguous. With 1 base removed from V and 5 bases from J, the gap between germline ends came to 11 bases. The CDR3 has 15 residues. The germline gives CDR1 MNHEY, CDR2 SMNVEV (reference sequence).

The genes are TRBV18 and TRBJ2-7, with D unresolved. Trimming removed 0 bases from V and 2 bases from J, with 8 bases in between. The CDR3 sequence is 14 residues long. From germline, CDR1 is KGHSH and CDR2 LQKENI. Here the CDR3 DNA reads TGTGCCAGCTCACCACCGGAATGGACCTACGAGCAGTACTTC. Its translation: CASSPPEWTYEQYF. The full variable domain, in which reference TRBV18 and TRBJ2-7 provide the parts outside the CDR3, is NAGVMQNPRHLVRRRGQEARLRCSPMKGHSHVYWYRQLPEEGLKFMVYLQKENIIDESGMPKERFSAEFPKEGPSILRIQQVVRGDSAAYFCASSPPEWTYEQYFGPGTRLTVT.

The table lists this clonotype with many counts. The chain is built from TRBV4-2 and TRBJ2-3; D is possibly TRBD2 (5 bases). This CDR3 has 17 amino acids. Germline V gene lookup returns CDR1 LGHNA and CDR2 YNFKEQ. V was pared by 5 bases and J by 0 bases, with 18 bases between. The CDR3: CASSDASWASSTDTQYF. CDR3 sequence (DNA): TGTGCCAGCAGCGATGCATCTTGGGCTAGCAGCACAGATACGCAGTATTTT.

The chain links TRBV18 to TRBJ2-7; D gene ambiguous. Germline V gives CDR1 KGHSH, CDR2 LQKENI. The CDR3 extends over 12 amino acids. Trimming took off 2 bases at V and 3 bases at J, with 5 bases between the two ends. The CDR3 spells CASSPESYEQYF. The CDR3 DNA reads as TGTGCCAGCTCACCAGAGAGCTACGAGCAGTACTTC.

This clonotype has more than one count but fewer than ten. The V call is TRBV5-1, the J call TRBJ2-7; no clear D gene. This CDR3 spans 13 amino acids. V dropped 8 bases and J dropped 0 bases, with 12 bases sitting between them. Germline V lookup: CDR1 SGHRS, CDR2 YFSETQ. The CDR3 sequence is CASRRLSSYEQYF. CDR3 coding DNA: TGCGCCAGTCGCAGGTTAAGCTCCTACGAGCAGTACTTC.

This clonotype appeared a few times. The chain is built from TRBV6-6 and TRBJ1-1, with 7 nucleotides matching TRBD1. This CDR3 region has 16 residues. Per the germline V gene, CDR1 is MNHNY and CDR2 is SVGAGI (reference sequence). With 2 bases clipped from V and 6 bases from J, the junction kept 12 bases outside the gene matches. This chain's CDR3 is CASSYIRGRGVSEAFF. CDR3 nucleotide sequence: TGTGCCAGCAGTTACATTCGGGGCAGGGGGGTATCTGAAGCTTTCTTT.